This T cell receptor beta chain was identified during a study of T cells in Graves' hyperthyroidism and ophthalmopathy. Overall study findings and caveats: Blood also held most thyroid clonotypes expanded beyond 0.001.

In germline, CDR1 is SGHTA, CDR2 FQGNSA. V was clipped by 0 bases and J by 0 bases, with 9 bases between them. The CDR3 sequence is 15 residues long. TCR beta CDR3 sequences were amplified from RNA transcripts. Carried out on the TCR CDR3, a first-round RT-PCR used the HTBI primer set. TCRdb re-analysed the multiplex PCR reads in MiXCR, keeping a single row per CDR3 protein. The sample holds around 600,000 distinct CDR3 sequences; approximately 14% are singletons and the top ten take under 8%. This clonotype has a count of ten or more. The antigen is not known. The sequenced material came from blood. The chain carries TRBV7-2 and TRBJ2-7, with D perhaps matching TRBD2 (5 bases). The clonotype comes from a woman aged 30 to 39 with Graves' hyperthyroidism. The CDR3 nucleotides read TGTGCCAGCAGCTTAGCGAGGGTGAGCTCCTACGAGCAGTACTTC. Its translation: CASSLARVSSYEQYF.